This T cell receptor beta chain was found in a study of cytomegalovirus exposure and HLA in healthy donors. Study conclusions and caveats: V- and J-gene trimming of TCR beta was linked (in a later analysis) to a missense DCLRE1C variant. Across HLA loci, a later analysis found differing TCR association rates, with DRB1 most and HLA-C fewest. It was taken for granted in presence/absence analyses that sequencing depth across donors was roughly uniform. Several V segments, TRBV6-2 and TRBV6-3 among them, could not be told apart and were dropped.

Primers: 60 Vbeta forward and 13 Jbeta reverse. TCRdb keeps only in-frame clones here, not all; method: immunoSEQ multiplex PCR. The sample lists over 150,000 clones; about four fifths were seen once. Looked up from germline, CDR1 is SGHRS and CDR2 is YFSETQ. The trim removed 7 bases at V and 2 bases at J, leaving 3 bases unmatched. This CDR3 region has 14 residues. With respect to this clone: Its antigen is still unknown.

The clonotype was recovered from a man in his thirties or forties in good health and CMV-seronegative. This rearrangement joins TRBV5-1 to TRBJ1-2, with 12 bases that match TRBD1. Material: PBMCs. DNA for the CDR3: TGCGCCAGCGGTGGGACAGGGGGCAACTATGGCTACACCTTC. Translated, it gives CASGGTGGNYGYTF.